The present T cell receptor (beta chain) was sequenced within a study of control samples from healthy donors and cancer patients. The CDR3 is 12 residues long. Germline V gene sequence: CDR1 SNHLY, CDR2 FYNNEI. Trimming at V came to 5 bases and at J to 8 bases, leaving 1 base not matched to a gene. Libraries were prepared by immunoSEQ multiplex PCR; TCRdb keeps only in-frame clonotypes and omits some of them. The sample has some 150,000 clones, 91% seen once. This chain uses TRBV2 with TRBJ1-4, with TRBD1 matching 8 bases. Material: blood. The TCR was taken from a woman aged 25 to 39 in good health. DNA of the CDR3: TGTGCCAGCAGTCGGACAGGGGAAAAACTGTTTTTT. It yields the protein CASSRTGEKLFF.